In its sample, the clone carrying this TCR beta chain was seen a few times. The antigen is unknown. Expressed TCRB transcripts were sequenced after all isolated RNA was converted to cDNA. TCRdb's copy holds only in-frame clones and misses some; the assay was immunoSEQ multiplex PCR. This sample has roughly 150,000 clones, with 63% found just once. This sample was taken from a study of beta chain features in type 1 diabetes. Points from the study as a whole: Researchers report that Type 1 diabetes patients had moderately but significantly shorter TCRB CDR3s across all four CD4+ subsets.

Germline V lookup: CDR1 SQVTM, CDR2 ANQGSEA. There are 11 residues in the CDR3. Trimming stripped 5 bases from V and 2 bases from J, with 4 bases between. The sequenced sample consisted of naive CD4+ T cells from blood. The gene calls are TRBV29-1 and TRBJ2-1; no clear D gene. The receptor's source is a young man with type 1 diabetes. This chain's CDR3 is CSVITYNEQFF. The DNA for the CDR3 is TGCAGCGTTATTACCTACAATGAGCAGTTCTTC.